These 6 T cell receptor beta chains were all obtained from the same sample, sequenced in a study of cytotoxic CD8 clonotypes in ibrutinib-treated CLL. This table comes from immunoSEQ multiplex PCR, and its TCRdb copy is limited to in-frame clones, with some not included. The sample holds some 200,000 clones, 72% seen once. Sample: PBMCs, taken after 24 months of ibrutinib treatment. The receptor set was obtained from a human donor with chronic lymphocytic leukemia.

The chain carries TRBV2 and TRBJ2-5; TRBD2 aligns across 13 bases. V shed 5 bases and J 2 bases; nucleotides not matched to a gene: 2. This CDR3 contains 15 residues. Germline V gene sequence: CDR1 SNHLY, CDR2 FYNNEI. CDR3 amino acids: CASSRLAGGQETQYF. DNA of the CDR3: TGTGCCAGCAGTAGACTAGCGGGAGGACAAGAGACCCAGTACTTC.

This rearrangement joins TRBV27 to TRBJ2-1; no clear D gene. This CDR3 has 14 residues. The germline V gene encodes CDR1 MNHEY and CDR2 SMNVEV (reference sequence). V lost 3 bases and J lost 4, with 10 bases in between. The CDR3 nucleotides are TGTGCCAGCAGTTTCGGCGGATCATACAATGAGCAGTTCTTC. Its translation is CASSFGGSYNEQFF.

This chain joins TRBV27 and TRBJ1-2, with 8 positions matching TRBD1. The CDR3 is 14 residues long. Trimming at V came to 5 bases and at J to 9 bases, leaving 11 bases not matched to a gene. In germline, CDR1 is MNHEY, CDR2 SMNVEV (reference sequence). CDR3 nucleotide sequence: TGTGCCAGCAGTCCGACCCGGACAGGGAGAAGCTACACCTTC. It yields the protein CASSPTRTGRSYTF.

This clone appeared a single time. J is TRBJ2-7 and V is TRBV20-1; no clear D. CDR1 and CDR2 from the germline V gene are DFQATT and SNEGSKA (reference sequence). This CDR3 has 10 amino acids. V lost 6 bases and J 3 bases, leaving 6 bases between the germline ends. CDR3 DNA: TGCAGTGCAGAACTCTACGAGCAGTACTTC. It encodes CSAELYEQYF.

In its sample, this clone was seen once. The gene calls are TRBV7-2 and TRBJ1-2, with 7 bases lining up with TRBD1. The ends lost 5 bases at V and 2 bases at J; junction bases unmatched: 5. Germline V lookup: CDR1 SGHTA, CDR2 FQGNSA. The CDR3 is 14 residues long. Written as DNA, the CDR3 is TGTGCCAGCAGCATCTGGGGACAGAACTATGGCTACACCTTC. Protein: CASSIWGQNYGYTF.

The V call is TRBV5-1, the J call TRBJ2-5, with 7 bases identical to TRBD2. The junction had 7 bases not matched to a gene; V was cut back by 7 bases and J by 4 bases. Germline V lookup: CDR1 SGHRS, CDR2 YFSETQ. CDR3 length: 13 residues. The CDR3 is CASGNTGGETQYF. The CDR3 nucleotides read TGCGCCAGCGGAAATACGGGGGGAGAGACCCAGTACTTC.